This paragraph covers one TCR beta chain sequence. Per the study methods: Quantification of nucleated cells was approximated via reference gene primer amplification. Profiled with immunoSEQ multiplex PCR; TCRdb holds only in-frame clones, not every one. The D gene and trimming were derived from the DNA, and the V and J assignments and clone size from that table. In the table there are approximately 210,000 clones, 80% to 85% of which are singletons. This sample was included in a study of blood T cell repertoires in COVID-19. Study in general: Sources were T cells, B-cell-depleted T cells, or PBMCs; the material itself was cDNA or gDNA.

Seattle-derived patients entered the study during active infection and were followed longitudinally. Germline V CDR1 and CDR2: KGHSH, LQKENI. With 4 bases clipped from V and 4 bases from J, the junction kept 6 bases outside the gene matches. The CDR3 sequence is 15 residues long. This receptor was taken from a woman older than 75 with COVID-19, enrolled during active disease. This chain connects TRBV18 to TRBJ2-3; 9 positions agree with TRBD2. What was sequenced was peripheral blood. The CDR3 coding sequence is TGTGCCAGCTCACGAAACAGCGGGGGGCCAGATACGCAGTATTTT. Translating it yields CASSRNSGGPDTQYF. The full variable domain, rest sourced from reference TRBV18 and TRBJ2-3, is NAGVMQNPRHLVRRRGQEARLRCSPMKGHSHVYWYRQLPEEGLKFMVYLQKENIIDESGMPKERFSAEFPKEGPSILRIQQVVRGDSAAYFCASSRNSGGPDTQYFGPGTRLTVL.